This entry lists 30 T cell receptor beta chains sequenced from one sample in a study of blood T cell repertoires in COVID-19. Only in-frame clones appear in the TCRdb table, and some are missing; sequencing was by immunoSEQ multiplex PCR. The repertoire holds 150,000 to 200,000 clones, with about 80% as singletons. The sequenced sample consisted of peripheral blood. All receptors derive from an older woman with COVID-19, enrolled during active disease.

The rearrangement links TRBV11-2 to TRBJ1-5; a weak D match, TRBD1 (6 bases). This CDR3 is built from 15 residues. Germline lookup yields CDR1 SGHAT and CDR2 FQNNGV. Trimming pared 2 bases from V and 0 bases from J, leaving 8 bases between. The CDR3 region is CASSLRGYSNQPQHF. The CDR3 bases are TGTGCCAGCAGCTTAAGGGGGTATAGCAATCAGCCCCAGCATTTT.

The chain uses TRBV28 and TRBJ1-6; D is uncertain. CDR3 length: 14 residues. The germline V and J ends were trimmed by 2 bases and 9 bases, with 11 bases remaining between them. Germline V gene sequence: CDR1 MDHEN, CDR2 SYDVKM. The CDR3 spells CASSLETKFSPLHF. The CDR3 DNA is TGTGCCAGCAGTTTAGAGACAAAGTTTTCACCCCTCCACTTT.

The chain joins TRBV30 to TRBJ2-1, with 9 nucleotides matching TRBD2. CDR1 and CDR2 from the germline V gene are GTSNPN and SVGIG (reference sequence). V shed 8 bases and J 5 bases; nucleotides not matched to a gene: 13. The CDR3 is 15 residues long. CDR3 sequence (DNA): TGTGCCCTCCCCCGGCGGGAGGGTTCCCACAATGAGCAGTTCTTC. Amino acid sequence: CALPRREGSHNEQFF.

This sequence joins TRBV7-2 and TRBJ2-3; TRBD2 agrees at 12 bases. Looked up from germline, CDR1 is SGHTA and CDR2 is FQGNSA. The CDR3 has 16 amino acids. Trimming removed 2 bases from V and 6 bases from J; junction bases left unmatched: 6. CDR3 coding DNA: TGTGCCAGCAGCTTATTGGCTAGCGGGGGGGCCGATACGCAGTATTTT. Translation gives CASSLLASGGADTQYF.

The chain combines TRBV6-5 with TRBJ1-4; 7 bases are a match to TRBD1. The CDR3 covers 14 residues. The germline CDR1 and CDR2 sequences are MNHEY and SVGAGI. Losses at the gene ends were 5 bases for V and 6 bases for J; bases not matched to a gene: 6. In DNA, the CDR3 is TGTGCCAGCAGTCGTGGACAGGCGGATGAAAAACTGTTTTTT. It encodes CASSRGQADEKLFF.

V and J are TRBV27 and TRBJ2-3; TRBD2 might be the D (5 bases). Germline V gives CDR1 MNHEY, CDR2 SMNVEV (reference sequence). The CDR3 is 17 amino acids. Trimming removed 2 bases from V and 4 bases from J, with 19 bases in between. The CDR3 region is CASSLNPTTRIPDTQYF. The CDR3 DNA is TGTGCCAGCAGTTTAAACCCTACCACTAGAATCCCAGATACGCAGTATTTT.

V is TRBV7-2 and J is TRBJ2-1; 9 nucleotides align to TRBD2. This CDR3 contains 16 residues. Germline CDR1 reads SGHTA; CDR2 reads FQGNSA. Trimming at V came to 1 base and at J to 6 bases, leaving 7 bases not matched to a gene. This CDR3 reads CASSLVGGRVGNEQFF. CDR3 coding DNA: TGTGCCAGCAGCTTAGTCGGCGGGAGGGTTGGCAATGAGCAGTTCTTC.

The chain joins TRBV9 to TRBJ2-2, with 7 bases matching TRBD1. The ends lost 4 bases at V and 4 bases at J; junction bases unmatched: 10. Germline V lookup: CDR1 SGDLS, CDR2 YYNGEE. There are 16 residues in the CDR3. The CDR3 DNA follows: TGTGCCAGCAGCTTAAACCGGGACAGATCCACCGGGGAGCTGTTTTTT. This gives the protein CASSLNRDRSTGELFF.

This rearrangement joins TRBV11-2 to TRBJ1-1; D might be TRBD1 (5 bases). Between the trimmed V and J ends, which lost 5 bases and 5 bases, there was a span of 15 bases. Germline V lookup: CDR1 SGHAT, CDR2 FQNNGV. The CDR3 has 14 residues. The CDR3 loop reads CASSLSGAGTEAFF. As DNA, the CDR3 is TGTGCCAGCAGCCTGAGTGGGGCCGGGACTGAAGCTTTCTTT.

The J gene is TRBJ1-2, the V gene TRBV28, with D hard to call. Looked up from germline, CDR1 is MDHEN and CDR2 is SYDVKM. The CDR3 consists of 16 residues. V lost 2 bases and J 4 bases, leaving 17 bases between the germline ends. The DNA of the CDR3 is TGTGCCAGCAGTTTAGAGCAAGCCCTCAGCGGCTATGGCTACACCTTC. Translation: CASSLEQALSGYGYTF.

J is TRBJ1-3 and V is TRBV5-4; D is uncertain. The germline CDR1 and CDR2 sequences are SGHNT and YYREEE (reference sequence). The CDR3 is 14 amino acids. The V end lost 4 bases, the J end lost 0 bases, and 8 bases lay between the germline ends. The CDR3 DNA follows: TGTGCCAGCAGCCCTGACATCTCTGGAAACACCATATATTTT. This translates into CASSPDISGNTIYF.

V gene TRBV6-2 or TRBV6-3 combines with J gene TRBJ2-1; TRBD2 might be the D (5 bases). Trimming stripped 0 bases from V and 1 base from J, with 16 bases between. CDR1 is MNHEY, CDR2 SVGEGT, per germline. This CDR3 has 18 amino acids. CDR3 sequence reads: CASSYSLHRGSSYNEQFF. The CDR3 coding sequence is TGTGCCAGCAGTTACTCGCTCCACAGAGGGTCTTCCTACAATGAGCAGTTCTTC.

This chain uses TRBV5-1 with TRBJ2-5; the D gene is possibly TRBD2 (6 bases). Germline loops: CDR1 SGHRS, CDR2 YFSETQ. Between the trimmed V and J ends, which lost 0 bases and 5 bases, there was a span of 17 bases. The CDR3 runs to 16 residues. This chain's CDR3 is CASSLAGDSNWETQYF. CDR3 nucleotides: TGCGCCAGCAGCTTGGCCGGGGACTCCAACTGGGAGACCCAGTACTTC.

There are a few counts of this clone. The chain is built from TRBV29-1 and TRBJ2-5, with 11 bases fitting TRBD1. J gave up 5 bases and V 8 bases, and 13 bases lay outside the gene matches. Germline CDR1 is SQVTM and CDR2 is ANQGSEA. The length of the CDR3 is 15 residues. The CDR3 region is CSTRTGGEEVETQYF. As DNA, the CDR3 is TGCAGCACCCGGACAGGGGGCGAGGAGGTGGAGACCCAGTACTTC.

The V and J genes are TRBV14 and TRBJ2-5, with a tentative D call TRBD1 (5 bases). V was trimmed by 1 base and J by 5 bases, leaving 11 bases between them. The germline gives CDR1 SGHDN, CDR2 FVKESK. This CDR3 has 14 amino acids. The CDR3 protein is CASSQAWAGETQYF. The CDR3 DNA reads as TGTGCCAGCAGCCAAGCTTGGGCAGGGGAGACCCAGTACTTC.

This chain connects TRBV25-1 to TRBJ1-5; 12 nucleotides agree with TRBD1. CDR1 is MGHDK, CDR2 SYGVNS, per germline. This CDR3 has 16 amino acids. V trimming: 6 bases; J trimming: 2 bases; junction bases outside the gene matches: 5. For the CDR3, the DNA is TGTGCCAGCAGGGGGACAGGGGGCAGCGGCAATCAGCCCCAGCATTTT. Translation: CASRGTGGSGNQPQHF.

The rearrangement links TRBV28 to TRBJ2-7; a possible D gene is TRBD1 (5 bases). The CDR3 has 14 amino acids. Trimming left V 2 bases short and J 3 bases short, with 11 bases between. The germline CDR1 and CDR2 sequences are MDHEN and SYDVKM. This CDR3 reads CASSLPGKNYEQYF. Here the CDR3 DNA reads TGTGCCAGCAGTTTACCAGGGAAAAACTACGAGCAGTACTTC.

This chain links TRBV7-2 with TRBJ2-2, with D tentatively TRBD1 (6 bases). Germline V gene data show CDR1 as SGHTA and CDR2 as FQGNSA. The ends were cut back, 5 bases at V and 6 bases at J, with 13 bases in the middle. The CDR3 consists of 14 residues. Here the CDR3 DNA reads TGTGCCAGCAGCCTACAGGGATCCGCCGGGGAGCTGTTTTTT. This encodes CASSLQGSAGELFF.

The V call is TRBV2, the J call TRBJ1-2; D is uncertain. CDR1 and CDR2 from the germline V gene are SNHLY and FYNNEI. The CDR3 length is 16 residues. The V gene lost 7 bases and the J gene lost 0 bases, with 18 bases spanning the gap. The CDR3 nucleotides are TGTGCCAGCATCTTAAACCTAGGCTCTTCTAACTATGGCTACACCTTC. This codes for CASILNLGSSNYGYTF. The complete variable domain, with remaining parts taken from reference TRBV2 and TRBJ1-2, reads EPEVTQTPSHQVTQMGQEVILRCVPISNHLYFYWYRQILGQKVEFLVSFYNNEISEKSEIFDDQFSVERPDGSNFTLKIRSTKLEDSAMYFCASILNLGSSNYGYTFGSGTRLTVV.

In its sample, this clone was seen a few times. The CDR3: CASSLARDRVTDTQYF. In DNA, the CDR3 is TGTGCCAGCAGCTTGGCCCGGGACAGGGTTACAGATACGCAGTATTTT. V and J are TRBV5-8 and TRBJ2-3; 9 bases are a match to TRBD1. Germline trimming cut 0 bases from V and 3 bases from J; bases unmatched to any gene: 5. CDR1 is SGHTS, CDR2 YDEGEE, per germline. The CDR3 is 16 residues long.

The J gene is TRBJ1-1, the V gene TRBV3-1 (or the pseudogene TRBV3-2); no clear D. The CDR3 spans 12 residues. The germline V and J ends were trimmed by 6 bases and 2 bases, with 7 bases remaining between them. Germline CDR1 reads LGHDT; CDR2 reads YNNKEL (reference sequence). Written as DNA, the CDR3 is TGTGCCAGCAGTTACTTAAACACTGAAGCTTTCTTT. As protein: CASSYLNTEAFF.

The chain carries TRBV6-6 and TRBJ1-5, with D tentatively TRBD1 (6 bases). Germline CDR1 is MNHNY and CDR2 is SVGAGI (reference sequence). V was shortened by 6 bases and J by 3 bases, with 12 bases between the two germline ends. This CDR3 spans 14 amino acids. The CDR3 here is CASSYGQINQPQHF. The DNA of the CDR3 is TGTGCCAGCAGCTACGGACAGATCAATCAGCCCCAGCATTTT.

The rearrangement joins TRBV5-6 to TRBJ2-2, with a weak D call TRBD2 (6 bases). This CDR3 has 15 amino acids. V shed 2 bases and J shed 4 bases, with 12 bases lying between them. Germline values: CDR1 SGHDT, CDR2 YYEEEE. For the CDR3, the DNA is TGTGCCAGCAGCTTACCGGGGGTTGTCACCGGGGAGCTGTTTTTT. Translating gives CASSLPGVVTGELFF.

Worth noting for this clone: Other DNA sequences of this sample code for an identical CDR3. V usage is TRBV9 and J usage is TRBJ2-1, with 7 bases lining up with TRBD2. Unmatched junction bases numbered 7, after V lost 0 bases and J lost 4 bases. The germline V gene encodes CDR1 SGDLS and CDR2 YYNGEE. This CDR3 is built from 16 residues. CDR3 nucleotide sequence: TGTGCCAGCAGCGTAGCTGGCCAGCGGGGATACAATGAGCAGTTCTTC. Translated: CASSVAGQRGYNEQFF.

In its sample, this clone was seen a few times. The chain's CDR3 is CASIPPFRAGEQNEQFF. The CDR3 DNA reads TGTGCCAGCATTCCTCCCTTTCGGGCGGGAGAACAGAATGAGCAGTTCTTC. The chain has TRBV25-1 and TRBJ2-1; 7 positions agree with TRBD2. CDR1 and CDR2 (germline): MGHDK, SYGVNS. The CDR3 totals 17 residues. With 7 bases clipped from V and 7 bases from J, the junction kept 19 bases outside the gene matches. The full variable domain, in which reference TRBV25-1 and TRBJ2-1 provide the parts outside the CDR3, is EADIYQTPRYLVIGTGKKITLECSQTMGHDKMYWYQQDPGMELHLIHYSYGVNSTEKGDLSSESTVSRIRTEHFPLTLESARPSHTSQYLCASIPPFRAGEQNEQFFGPGTRLTVL.

The chain employs TRBV6-2 or TRBV6-3 and TRBJ1-2; D perhaps matches TRBD1 (5 bases). V was shortened by 5 bases and J by 0 bases, with 13 bases between the two germline ends. The CDR3 contains 15 residues. The germline gives CDR1 MNHEY, CDR2 SVGEGT. Here the CDR3 reads CASSQPSGTNYGYTF. CDR3 bases: TGTGCCAGCAGTCAACCCTCAGGGACTAACTATGGCTACACCTTC.

The CDR3 DNA reads TGCGCCAGCAGCGTACAACCACAGGGGACTAATGAAAAACTGTTTTTT. This sequence encodes CASSVQPQGTNEKLFF. V gene TRBV5-1 combines with J gene TRBJ1-4, with TRBD1 matching 7 bases. The CDR3 length is 16 residues. V was pared by 4 bases and J by 2 bases, with 8 bases of the junction left unmatched. Germline lookup yields CDR1 SGHRS and CDR2 YFSETQ. Combining the CDR3 with reference TRBV5-1 and TRBJ1-4 gives the whole variable domain KAGVTQTPRYLIKTRGQQVTLSCSPISGHRSVSWYQQTPGQGLQFLFEYFSETQRNKGNFPGRFSGRQFSNSRSEMNVSTLELGDSALYLCASSVQPQGTNEKLFFGSGTQLSVL.

The chain is built from TRBV28 and TRBJ1-1, with 7 bases matching TRBD1. The CDR3 is made up of 14 amino acids. Germline lookup yields CDR1 MDHEN and CDR2 SYDVKM. The ends lost 5 bases at V and 3 bases at J; junction bases unmatched: 6. CDR3 region: CASSPGGMDTEAFF. In DNA form, the CDR3 reads TGTGCCAGCAGTCCAGGGGGTATGGACACTGAAGCTTTCTTT. The variable domain in full, completed from reference TRBV28 and TRBJ1-1, reads DVKVTQSSRYLVKRTGEKVFLECVQDMDHENMFWYRQDPGLGLRLIYFSYDVKMKEKGDIPEGYSVSREKKERFSLILESASTNQTSMYLCASSPGGMDTEAFFGQGTRLTVV.

The chain is built from TRBV5-1 and TRBJ2-2; D perhaps matches TRBD1 (5 bases). The germline V gene encodes CDR1 SGHRS and CDR2 YFSETQ. This CDR3 contains 15 residues. The V end was cut by 1 base, the J end by 4 bases, with 11 bases between. This chain's CDR3 is CASSLISRATGELFF. The CDR3 nucleotides read TGCGCCAGCAGCTTGATTTCCAGGGCCACCGGGGAGCTGTTTTTT.

The V call is TRBV25-1, the J call TRBJ2-3, with 7 bases lining up with TRBD1. CDR3 length: 15 amino acids. Germline V gives CDR1 MGHDK, CDR2 SYGVNS. With V trimmed by 7 bases and J by 2 bases, 9 bases remained unmatched. The CDR3 sequence is CASTLRGLHTDTQYF. In DNA, the CDR3 is TGTGCCAGCACCTTGAGGGGGCTTCACACAGATACGCAGTATTTT.